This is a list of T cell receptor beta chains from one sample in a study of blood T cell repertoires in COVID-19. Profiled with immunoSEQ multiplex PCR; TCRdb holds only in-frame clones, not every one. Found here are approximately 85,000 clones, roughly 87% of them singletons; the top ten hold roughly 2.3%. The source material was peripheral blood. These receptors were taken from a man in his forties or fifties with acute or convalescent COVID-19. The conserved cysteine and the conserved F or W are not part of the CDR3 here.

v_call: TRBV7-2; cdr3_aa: ASSRTSGGPRSYNEQF
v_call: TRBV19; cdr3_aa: ASSINPGLTSTDTQY
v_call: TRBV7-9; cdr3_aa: ASSPSAGADTQY
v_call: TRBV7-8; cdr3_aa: ASSSQWGGGNQPQH
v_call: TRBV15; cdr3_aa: ATTRGGTDTQY
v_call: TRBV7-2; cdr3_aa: ASSLVRSGGPETQY
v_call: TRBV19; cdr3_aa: ASRKGGLSNEKLF
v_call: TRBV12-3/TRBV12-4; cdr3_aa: ASSLAPGDGYT
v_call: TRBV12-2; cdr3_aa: ASRLAFPDYSNQPQH
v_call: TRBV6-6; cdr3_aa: ASSPQREWGADTQY
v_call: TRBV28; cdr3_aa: ASSIVGSGSINEQF
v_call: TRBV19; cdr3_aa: ASSIGGSQKLF
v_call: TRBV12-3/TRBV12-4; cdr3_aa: ASSPTNEKLF
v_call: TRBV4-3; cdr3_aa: ASSQQGSGNTIY
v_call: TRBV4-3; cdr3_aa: ASSQESGTDYGYT
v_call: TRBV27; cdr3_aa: ASSPTGAEGPQH
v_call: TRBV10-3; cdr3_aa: AIRQDGYT
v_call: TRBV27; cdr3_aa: ASRGGRRDQPQH
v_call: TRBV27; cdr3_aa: ASSLGLAGGSEQF
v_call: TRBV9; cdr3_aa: ASSVVDRGPEIT
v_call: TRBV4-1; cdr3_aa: ASSNRDEGTEAF
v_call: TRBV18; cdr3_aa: ASSLQGDQEKLF
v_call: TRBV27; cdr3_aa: ASSPRGYTEAF
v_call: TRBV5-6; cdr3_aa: ASSLGTGVGAF
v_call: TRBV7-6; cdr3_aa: ASSLLGASPLH
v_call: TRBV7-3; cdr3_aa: ASSDKREQF
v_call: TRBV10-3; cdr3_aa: AISDAASGRSTDTQY
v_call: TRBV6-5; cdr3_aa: ASSYKRSHTDTQY
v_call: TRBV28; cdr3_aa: ASSESLAGDIDEQY
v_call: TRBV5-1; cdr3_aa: ASSLGPGQISYNEQF
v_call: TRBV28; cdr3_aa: ASRGGNQPQH
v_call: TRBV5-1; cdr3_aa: ASSLGMGREEPQH
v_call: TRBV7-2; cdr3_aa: ASSLAGFVADTQY
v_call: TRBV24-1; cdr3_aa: ATSDATARADTQY
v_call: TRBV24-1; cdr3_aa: ATSDQQGVSTDTQY
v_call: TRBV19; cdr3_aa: ASSISLIRVEAF